The clone carrying this T cell receptor beta chain has a count of ten or more. Its cognate antigen is unknown. The authors' processing: Between-group CDR3 differences, defined by clinicopathological status, yielded a distant-metastasis classifier for papillary thyroid cancer. TCRdb reassembled clones from the PCR reads with MiXCR. The V and J calls were determined by TCRdb, not by the authors. Found here are approximately 90,000 clones, over 8.5% of them singletons; the top ten hold 8.8%. The V and J ends lost 2 bases and 1 base respectively, with 13 bases between them. The CDR3 spans 16 residues. Per the germline V gene, CDR1 is MRHNA and CDR2 is SNTAGT. Not a single patient had been given any form of treatment at any point before undergoing thyroid surgery. This sample stems from a study of metastatic and nonmetastatic thyroid tumors. On the study more broadly: A comparison of repertoires was made across blood and tumor or nodule tissue from malignant and benign thyroid patients.

Whole-study results and caveats: The reported finding was significantly higher TCR beta diversity in malignant thyroid tumors relative to benign nodules, in blood and tumor.

This clonotype was sampled from a female donor with papillary thyroid cancer or a benign thyroid nodule (not recorded which). Some clones in this sample may be carry-over from other donors' samples. The V and J genes are TRBV6-4 and TRBJ2-3; D possibly corresponds to TRBD2 (7 bases). Input material: blood. CDR3 DNA: TGTGCCAGCAGTGACGCCAGGGGAGGGGGCACAGATACGCAGTATTTT. It specifies CASSDARGGGTDTQYF.